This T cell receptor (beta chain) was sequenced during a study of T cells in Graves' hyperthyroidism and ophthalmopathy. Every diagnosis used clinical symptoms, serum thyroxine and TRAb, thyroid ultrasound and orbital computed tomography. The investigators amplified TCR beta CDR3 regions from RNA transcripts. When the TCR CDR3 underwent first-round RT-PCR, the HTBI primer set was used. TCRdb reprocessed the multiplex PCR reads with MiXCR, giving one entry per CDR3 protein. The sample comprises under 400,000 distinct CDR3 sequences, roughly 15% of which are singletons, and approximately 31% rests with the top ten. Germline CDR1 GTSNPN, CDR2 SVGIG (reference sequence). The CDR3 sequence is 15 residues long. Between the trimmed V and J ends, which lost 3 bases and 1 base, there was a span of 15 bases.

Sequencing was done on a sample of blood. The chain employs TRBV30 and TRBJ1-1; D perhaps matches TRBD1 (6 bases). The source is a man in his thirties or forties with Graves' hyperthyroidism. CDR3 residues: CAWSPQGYGNTEAFF. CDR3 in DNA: TGTGCCTGGAGCCCACAGGGTTACGGGAACACTGAAGCTTTCTTT. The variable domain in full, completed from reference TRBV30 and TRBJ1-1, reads SQTIHQWPATLVQPVGSPLSLECTVEGTSNPNLYWYRQAAGRGLQLLFYSVGIGQISSEVPQNLSASRPQDRQFILSSKKLLLSDSGFYLCAWSPQGYGNTEAFFGQGTRLTVV.